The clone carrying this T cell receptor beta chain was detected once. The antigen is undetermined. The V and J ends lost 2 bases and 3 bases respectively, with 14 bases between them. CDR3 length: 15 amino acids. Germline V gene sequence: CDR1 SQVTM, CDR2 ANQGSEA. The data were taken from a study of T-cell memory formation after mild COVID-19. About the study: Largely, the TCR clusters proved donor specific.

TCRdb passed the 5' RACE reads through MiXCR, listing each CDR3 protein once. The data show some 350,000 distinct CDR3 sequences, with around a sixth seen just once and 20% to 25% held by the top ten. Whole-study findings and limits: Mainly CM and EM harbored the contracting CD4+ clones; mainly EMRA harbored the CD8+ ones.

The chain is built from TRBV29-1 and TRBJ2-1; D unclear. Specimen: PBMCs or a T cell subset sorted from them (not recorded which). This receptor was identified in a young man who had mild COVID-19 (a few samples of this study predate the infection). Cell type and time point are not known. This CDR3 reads CSVESRWPLYNEQFF. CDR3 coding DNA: TGCAGCGTTGAAAGTAGGTGGCCGCTCTACAATGAGCAGTTCTTC.